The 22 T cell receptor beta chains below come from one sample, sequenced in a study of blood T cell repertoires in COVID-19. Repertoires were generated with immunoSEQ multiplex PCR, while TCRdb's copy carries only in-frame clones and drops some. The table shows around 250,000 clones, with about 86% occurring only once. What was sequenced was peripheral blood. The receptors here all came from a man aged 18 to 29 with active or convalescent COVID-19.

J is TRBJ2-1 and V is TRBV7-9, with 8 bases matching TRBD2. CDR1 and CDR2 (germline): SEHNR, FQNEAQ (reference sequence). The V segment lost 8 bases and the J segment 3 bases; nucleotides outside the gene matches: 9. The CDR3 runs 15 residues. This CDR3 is CASDGGDSDYNEQFF. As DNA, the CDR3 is TGTGCCAGCGACGGGGGGGATAGCGACTACAATGAGCAGTTCTTC.

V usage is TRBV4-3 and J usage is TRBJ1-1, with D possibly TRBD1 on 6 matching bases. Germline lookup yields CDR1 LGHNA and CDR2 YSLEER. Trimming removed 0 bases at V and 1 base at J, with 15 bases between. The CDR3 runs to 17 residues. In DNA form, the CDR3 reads TGCGCCAGCAGCCAAGATGCGAGTCGGACAGCGAACACTGAAGCTTTCTTT. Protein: CASSQDASRTANTEAFF.

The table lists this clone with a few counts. The CDR3 region is CASSLSSFYEQYF. For the CDR3, the DNA is TGTGCCAGCAGTTTATCCTCTTTCTACGAGCAGTACTTC. The rearrangement uses TRBV12-3 or TRBV12-4 and TRBJ2-7; D is ambiguous. V lost 2 bases and J lost 3, with 8 bases in between. CDR3 length equals 13 residues.

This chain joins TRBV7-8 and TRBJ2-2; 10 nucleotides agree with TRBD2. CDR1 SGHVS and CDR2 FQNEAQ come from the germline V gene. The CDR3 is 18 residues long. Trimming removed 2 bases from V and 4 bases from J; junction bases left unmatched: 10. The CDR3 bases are TGTGCCAGCAGCTTAAGTGGATCTAGCGGGAGTATCACCGGGGAGCTGTTTTTT. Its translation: CASSLSGSSGSITGELFF.

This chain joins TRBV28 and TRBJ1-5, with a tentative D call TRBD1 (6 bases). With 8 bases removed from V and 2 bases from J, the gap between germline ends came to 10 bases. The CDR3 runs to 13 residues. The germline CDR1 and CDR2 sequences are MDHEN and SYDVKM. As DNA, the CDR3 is TGTGCCAGCTCACAGGGCGGCAATCAGCCCCAGCATTTT. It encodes CASSQGGNQPQHF.

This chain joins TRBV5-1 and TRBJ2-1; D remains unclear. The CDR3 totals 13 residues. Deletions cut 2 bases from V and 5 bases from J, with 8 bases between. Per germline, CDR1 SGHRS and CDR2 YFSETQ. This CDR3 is CASSFGSDNEQFF. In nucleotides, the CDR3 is TGCGCCAGCAGCTTTGGCAGCGACAATGAGCAGTTCTTC.

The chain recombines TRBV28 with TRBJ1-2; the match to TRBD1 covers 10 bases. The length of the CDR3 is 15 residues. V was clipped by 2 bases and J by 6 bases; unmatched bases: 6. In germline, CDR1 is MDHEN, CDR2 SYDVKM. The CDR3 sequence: CASSLGTGVSDGYTF. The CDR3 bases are TGTGCCAGCAGTTTAGGGACAGGGGTTAGCGATGGCTACACCTTC.

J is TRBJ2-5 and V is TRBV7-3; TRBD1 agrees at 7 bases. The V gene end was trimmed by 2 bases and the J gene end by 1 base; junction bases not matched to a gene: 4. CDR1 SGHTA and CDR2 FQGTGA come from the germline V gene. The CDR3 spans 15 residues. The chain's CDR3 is CASSLSGQAQETQYF. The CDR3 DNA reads TGTGCCAGCAGCTTATCCGGACAGGCCCAAGAGACCCAGTACTTC.

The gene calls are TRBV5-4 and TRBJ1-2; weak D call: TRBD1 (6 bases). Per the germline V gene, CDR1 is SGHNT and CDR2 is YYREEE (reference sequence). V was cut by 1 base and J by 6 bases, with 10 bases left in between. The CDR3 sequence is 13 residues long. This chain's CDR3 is CASSLTGLNGYTF. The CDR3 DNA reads TGTGCCAGCAGCTTGACAGGGTTGAATGGCTACACCTTC.

CDR3 protein: CASRPQGPGELFF. The DNA for the CDR3 is TGTGCCAGCAGACCTCAGGGCCCCGGGGAGCTGTTTTTT. The chain recombines TRBV12-3 or TRBV12-4 with TRBJ2-2; D may be TRBD1 (5 bases). The V end lost 6 bases, the J end lost 6 bases, and 11 bases lay between the germline ends. There are 13 residues in the CDR3.

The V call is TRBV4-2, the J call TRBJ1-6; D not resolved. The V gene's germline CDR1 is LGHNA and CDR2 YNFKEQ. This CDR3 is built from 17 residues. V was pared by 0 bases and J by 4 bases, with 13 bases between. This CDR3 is CASSQEQRGRYNSPLHF. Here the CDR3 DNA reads TGTGCCAGCAGCCAAGAGCAAAGAGGGAGATATAATTCACCCCTCCACTTT.

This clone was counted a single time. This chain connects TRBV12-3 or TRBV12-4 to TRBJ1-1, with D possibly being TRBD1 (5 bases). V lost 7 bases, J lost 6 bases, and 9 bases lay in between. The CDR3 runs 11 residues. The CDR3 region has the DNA TGTGCCAGCACCAAAGGGGCTGAAGCTTTCTTT. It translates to CASTKGAEAFF.

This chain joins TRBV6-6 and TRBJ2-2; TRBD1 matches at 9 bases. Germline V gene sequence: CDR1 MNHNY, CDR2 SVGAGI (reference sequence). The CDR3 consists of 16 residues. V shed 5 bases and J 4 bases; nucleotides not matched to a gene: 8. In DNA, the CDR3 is TGTGCCAGCAGTCCCGGGACAGGGCCCTTCACCGGGGAGCTGTTTTTT. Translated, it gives CASSPGTGPFTGELFF.

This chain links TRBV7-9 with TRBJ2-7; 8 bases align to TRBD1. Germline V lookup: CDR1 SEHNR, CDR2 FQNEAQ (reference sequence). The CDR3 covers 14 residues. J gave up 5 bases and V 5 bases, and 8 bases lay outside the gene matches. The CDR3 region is CASSLRQGINEQYF. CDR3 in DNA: TGTGCCAGCAGCCTGCGACAGGGGATCAACGAGCAGTACTTC.

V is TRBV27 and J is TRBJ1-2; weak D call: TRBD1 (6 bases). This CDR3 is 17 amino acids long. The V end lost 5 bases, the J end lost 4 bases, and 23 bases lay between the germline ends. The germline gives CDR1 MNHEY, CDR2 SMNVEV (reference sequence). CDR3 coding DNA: TGTGCCAGCAGTACCCGACAGGCCCGGCGACGCGGCTATGGCTACACCTTC. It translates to CASSTRQARRRGYGYTF.

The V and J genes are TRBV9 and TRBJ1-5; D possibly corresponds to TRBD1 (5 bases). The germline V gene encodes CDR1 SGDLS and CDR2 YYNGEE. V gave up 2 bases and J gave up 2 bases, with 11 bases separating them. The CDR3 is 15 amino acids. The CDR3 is CASSVDSRGNQPQHF. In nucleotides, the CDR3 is TGTGCCAGCAGCGTTGATTCCAGGGGCAATCAGCCCCAGCATTTT.

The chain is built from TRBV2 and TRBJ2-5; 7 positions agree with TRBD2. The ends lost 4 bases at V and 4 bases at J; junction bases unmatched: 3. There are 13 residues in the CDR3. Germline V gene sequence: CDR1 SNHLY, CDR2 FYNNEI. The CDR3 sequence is CASSGASGETQYF. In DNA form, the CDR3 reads TGTGCCAGCAGTGGGGCTAGCGGAGAGACCCAGTACTTC.

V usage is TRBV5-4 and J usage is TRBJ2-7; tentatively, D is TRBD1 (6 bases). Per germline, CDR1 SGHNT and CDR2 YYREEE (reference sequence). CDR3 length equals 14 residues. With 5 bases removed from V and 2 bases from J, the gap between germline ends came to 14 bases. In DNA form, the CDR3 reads TGTGCCAGCAGTTCGAAGACAGGAACCTACGAGCAGTACTTC. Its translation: CASSSKTGTYEQYF.

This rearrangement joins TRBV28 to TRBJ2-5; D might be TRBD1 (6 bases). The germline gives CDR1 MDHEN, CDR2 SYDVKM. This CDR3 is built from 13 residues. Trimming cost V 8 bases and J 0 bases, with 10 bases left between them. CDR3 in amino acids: CASLNRDQETQYF. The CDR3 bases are TGTGCCAGCTTAAACAGGGACCAAGAGACCCAGTACTTC.

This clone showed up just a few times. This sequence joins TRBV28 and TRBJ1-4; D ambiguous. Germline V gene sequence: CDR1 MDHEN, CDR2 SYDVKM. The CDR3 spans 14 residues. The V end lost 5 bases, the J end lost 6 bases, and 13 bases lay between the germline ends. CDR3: CASSRTRSYEKLFF. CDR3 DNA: TGTGCCAGCAGTCGCACTCGGAGTTATGAAAAACTGTTTTTT.

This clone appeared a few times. CDR3 sequence reads: CASSVGGVNTEAFF. In DNA, the CDR3 is TGTGCCAGCAGCGTAGGAGGAGTGAACACTGAAGCTTTCTTT. This chain joins TRBV9 and TRBJ1-1; no firm D call. The V end lost 0 bases, the J end lost 0 bases, and 6 bases lay between the germline ends. Germline V CDR1 and CDR2: SGDLS, YYNGEE. The CDR3 has 14 residues.

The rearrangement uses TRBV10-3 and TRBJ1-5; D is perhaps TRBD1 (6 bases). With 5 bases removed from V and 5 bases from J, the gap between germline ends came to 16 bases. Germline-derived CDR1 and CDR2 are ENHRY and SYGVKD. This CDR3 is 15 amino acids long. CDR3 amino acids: CAISPGHQRDQPQHF. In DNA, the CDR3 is TGTGCCATCAGTCCGGGACACCAAAGGGATCAGCCCCAGCATTTT.